These 13 T cell receptor beta chains were sequenced from one sample in a study of CD8 T cells in Susac syndrome. Random hexamers were used to reverse transcribe the RNA input (0.5 to 1 ug). Using its own MiXCR run on the immunoSEQ multiplex PCR reads, TCRdb lists one record per CDR3 protein. Of some 190,000 distinct CDR3 sequences in the sample, almost 96% were seen once. Sequences were obtained from CD4+ T cells from PBMCs. These receptors all come from a human donor with multiple sclerosis.

This rearrangement joins TRBV20-1 to TRBJ2-3, with 12 positions matching TRBD2. J gave up 3 bases and V 6 bases, and 10 bases lay outside the gene matches. Per germline, CDR1 DFQATT and CDR2 SNEGSKA (reference sequence). The CDR3 is made up of 16 amino acids. CDR3 loop: CSAIGSGLAGTDTQYF. DNA of the CDR3: TGCAGTGCCATAGGGTCCGGACTAGCGGGGACAGATACGCAGTATTTT.

The gene calls are TRBV5-6 and TRBJ1-2, with 7 bases fitting TRBD1. The CDR3 sequence is 16 residues long. Germline V gene sequence: CDR1 SGHDT, CDR2 YYEEEE. The V gene end was trimmed by 4 bases and the J gene end by 5 bases; junction bases not matched to a gene: 14. Here the CDR3 reads CASSPLRGRDIYGYTF. The CDR3 coding sequence is TGTGCCAGCAGCCCGCTGAGGGGGCGGGACATATATGGCTACACCTTC.

The V call is TRBV9, the J call TRBJ2-7; 8 bases agree with TRBD1. The CDR3 extends over 15 amino acids. Germline loops: CDR1 SGDLS, CDR2 YYNGEE. The V gene end was trimmed by 0 bases and the J gene end by 3 bases; junction bases not matched to a gene: 5. This CDR3 reads CASSVAQGVGYEQYF. The CDR3 nucleotides are TGTGCCAGCAGCGTAGCACAGGGGGTAGGCTACGAGCAGTACTTC. The complete variable domain, with remaining parts taken from reference TRBV9 and TRBJ2-7, reads DSGVTQTPKHLITATGQRVTLRCSPRSGDLSVYWYQQSLDQGLQFLIQYYNGEERAKGNILERFSAQQFPDLHSELNLSSLELGDSALYFCASSVAQGVGYEQYFGPGTRLTVT.

The chain carries TRBV27 and TRBJ1-2; TRBD1 might be the D (6 bases). Trimming removed 5 bases at V and 6 bases at J, with 13 bases between. The germline V gene has CDR1 MNHEY and CDR2 SMNVEV (reference sequence). The CDR3 covers 13 residues. CDR3 in DNA: TGTGCCAGCAGTGGGCGGACAGTAGATGGCTACACCTTC. Protein: CASSGRTVDGYTF.

J is TRBJ1-1 and V is TRBV25-1; TRBD1 is a possible D gene (5 bases). The germline V and J ends were trimmed by 4 bases and 1 base, with 13 bases remaining between them. CDR3 length equals 15 residues. Looked up from germline, CDR1 is MGHDK and CDR2 is SYGVNS. Here the CDR3 reads CASSAAGIWNTEAFF. DNA of the CDR3: TGTGCCAGCAGTGCCGCAGGGATTTGGAACACTGAAGCTTTCTTT.

This chain connects TRBV6-1 to TRBJ1-1; D is ambiguous. Germline V gene lookup returns CDR1 MNHNS and CDR2 SASEGT. Trimming cost V 8 bases and J 1 base, with 20 bases left between them. This CDR3 contains 16 residues. CDR3: CASVIRSPGTNTEAFF. The CDR3, as DNA: TGTGCCAGCGTAATAAGAAGTCCGGGTACGAACACTGAAGCTTTCTTT.

For this clonotype: Germline and junction disagree at one end, which may indicate a read error. This chain uses TRBV29-1 with TRBJ2-1; D unresolved. Germline V gives CDR1 SQVTM, CDR2 ANQGSEA. The CDR3 contains 10 residues. CDR3 residues: CNVENNEQFF. Written as DNA, the CDR3 is TGCAACGTTGAAAACAATGAGCAGTTCTTC.

CDR3 bases: TGTGCCAGCAGCCATCACAGCTACTACGAGCAGTACTTC. Protein: CASSHHSYYEQYF. The J gene is TRBJ2-7, the V gene TRBV4-2; D ambiguous. There are 13 residues in the CDR3. Trimming pared 3 bases from V and 3 bases from J, leaving 9 bases between. Germline V gives CDR1 LGHNA, CDR2 YNFKEQ.

The sample holds one count of this clonotype. The V and J genes are TRBV29-1 and TRBJ1-4; TRBD1 agrees at 9 bases. V shed 7 bases and J 6 bases; nucleotides not matched to a gene: 9. This CDR3 has 14 residues. Germline CDR1 SQVTM, CDR2 ANQGSEA. CDR3 sequence reads: CSAMGQGGDEKLFF. The CDR3 nucleotides read TGCAGCGCCATGGGACAGGGCGGTGATGAAAAACTGTTTTTT.

CDR3 DNA: TGTGCCAGCAGGCCGGGACAGGGTTTTTTTCAGCCCCAGCATTTT. This codes for CASRPGQGFFQPQHF. The chain joins TRBV6-5 to TRBJ1-5, with TRBD1 matching 9 bases. Per germline, CDR1 MNHEY and CDR2 SVGAGI. The CDR3 runs 15 residues. Losses at the gene ends were 6 bases for V and 6 bases for J; bases not matched to a gene: 9.

This rearrangement joins TRBV29-1 to TRBJ2-4; 10 bases line up with TRBD1. V gave up 6 bases and J gave up 6 bases; unmatched junction bases: 8. CDR3 length equals 14 residues. Germline V gene data show CDR1 as SQVTM and CDR2 as ANQGSEA. Here the CDR3 reads CSVAGTGAPNIQYF. Here the CDR3 DNA reads TGCAGCGTAGCCGGGACAGGGGCACCAAACATTCAGTACTTC.

The rearrangement joins TRBV20-1 to TRBJ2-4; D possibly uses TRBD1 or TRBD2 (6 bases each). CDR3 length: 13 amino acids. In germline, CDR1 is DFQATT, CDR2 SNEGSKA (reference sequence). The V end was cut by 3 bases, the J end by 8 bases, with 14 bases between. In DNA, the CDR3 is TGCAGTGCTAGCGTGTGGGGGGCGGACATTCAGTACTTC. Its protein product is CSASVWGADIQYF.

This sequence joins TRBV6-2 or TRBV6-3 and TRBJ1-1; the match to TRBD1 covers 7 bases. The V and J ends lost 10 bases and 7 bases, in that order; junction bases with no gene match: 12. This CDR3 contains 13 residues. Germline V gives CDR1 MNHEY, CDR2 SVGEGT. In nucleotides, the CDR3 is TGTGCCACCCTCCGTGACAGGGTTGGTGAAGCTTTCTTT. Its translation is CATLRDRVGEAFF.